The 29 T cell receptor beta chains below all came from one sample that was sequenced in a study of OX40 agonist ivuxolimab in advanced cancers. Method: immunoSEQ multiplex PCR; TCRdb's copy keeps in-frame clones and lacks some. The table lists about 38,000 clones, about 82% of them singletons. The sequences come from CD4+ or CD8+ T cells sorted from blood, collected in a trial of the OX40 agonist ivuxolimab. These receptors were collected from an adult with an advanced solid tumor such as melanoma, head and neck, liver or kidney cancer.

This chain connects TRBV28 to TRBJ1-5, with D unresolved. Trimming cost V 3 bases and J 6 bases, with 15 bases left between them. Germline values: CDR1 MDHEN, CDR2 SYDVKM. The length of the CDR3 is 15 residues. For the CDR3, the DNA is TGTGCCAGCAGTTTGTACACCTCCGGGGTTCAGCCCCAGCATTTT. Translated: CASSLYTSGVQPQHF. The variable domain in full, with the rest retrieved from reference TRBV28 and TRBJ1-5, is DVKVTQSSRYLVKRTGEKVFLECVQDMDHENMFWYRQDPGLGLRLIYFSYDVKMKEKGDIPEGYSVSREKKERFSLILESASTNQTSMYLCASSLYTSGVQPQHFGDGTRLSIL.

This chain connects TRBV4-3 to TRBJ1-1, with D possibly being TRBD1 (6 bases). Germline assignment: CDR1 LGHNA and CDR2 YSLEER. There are 15 residues in the CDR3. V was trimmed by 1 base and J by 11 bases, leaving 20 bases between them. The CDR3 region has the DNA TGCGCCAGCAGCCAAGGAGCCCTCAGGGGCCGTGAGGCTTTCTTT. Protein sequence: CASSQGALRGREAFF.

V is TRBV4-1 and J is TRBJ2-7; D is perhaps TRBD1 (8 bases). V dropped 5 bases and J dropped 0 bases, with 17 bases sitting between them. The CDR3 has 16 amino acids. Germline lookup yields CDR1 MGHRA and CDR2 YSYEKL. Written as DNA, the CDR3 is TGCGCCAGCAGCACGGAACAGGGGGGGAGCTCCTACGAGCAGTACTTC. It specifies CASSTEQGGSSYEQYF.

The chain joins TRBV30 to TRBJ1-6, with D possibly being TRBD1 (5 bases). The CDR3 spans 12 residues. The germline V gene has CDR1 GTSNPN and CDR2 SVGIG (reference sequence). V gave up 3 bases and J gave up 13 bases, with 13 bases separating them. The CDR3, as DNA: TGTGCCTGGAGCCGGACAAGCGGGCCCCTCCACTTT. Its protein is CAWSRTSGPLHF. The full variable domain, in which reference TRBV30 and TRBJ1-6 provide the parts outside the CDR3, is SQTIHQWPATLVQPVGSPLSLECTVEGTSNPNLYWYRQAAGRGLQLLFYSVGIGQISSEVPQNLSASRPQDRQFILSSKKLLLSDSGFYLCAWSRTSGPLHFGNGTRLTVT.

The chain has TRBV7-8 and TRBJ1-1; weak D call: TRBD1 (6 bases). This CDR3 spans 15 amino acids. The V and J ends lost 3 bases and 1 base respectively, with 12 bases between them. Per germline, CDR1 SGHVS and CDR2 FQNEAQ. The DNA for the CDR3 is TGTGCCAGCAGCTTGGAGGGGGTGGGGAACACTGAAGCTTTCTTT. Encoded protein: CASSLEGVGNTEAFF. The full variable domain, rest sourced from reference TRBV7-8 and TRBJ1-1, is GAGVSQSPRYKVAKRGQDVALRCDPISGHVSLFWYQQALGQGPEFLTYFQNEAQLDKSGLPSDRFFAERPEGSVSTLKIQRTQQEDSAVYLCASSLEGVGNTEAFFGQGTRLTVV.

This clone has a single count. V gene TRBV7-2 combines with J gene TRBJ2-7; 8 bases match TRBD2. The germline V gene encodes CDR1 SGHTA and CDR2 FQGNSA. V was clipped by 2 bases and J by 6 bases; unmatched bases: 6. The CDR3 loop spans 14 amino acids. CDR3 in DNA: TGTGCCAGCAGCTTATCCGGGGGGGAGTCCGAGCAGTACTTC. Residues: CASSLSGGESEQYF. The full variable domain, rest sourced from reference TRBV7-2 and TRBJ2-7, is GAGVSQSPSNKVTEKGKDVELRCDPISGHTALYWYRQSLGQGLEFLIYFQGNSAPDKSGLPSDRFSAERTGGSVSTLTIQRTQQEDSAVYLCASSLSGGESEQYFGPGTRLTVT.

For the CDR3, the DNA is TGCGCCAGCAGCCAAGGAGGCAAGGGTGGCACTGAAGCTTTCTTT. Its protein product is CASSQGGKGGTEAFF. The chain carries TRBV4-3 and TRBJ1-1; D gene uncertain. V dropped 1 base and J dropped 4 bases, with 13 bases sitting between them. Germline values: CDR1 LGHNA, CDR2 YSLEER. The CDR3 consists of 15 residues.

The V and J genes are TRBV21-1 and TRBJ1-5; the D call of TRBD1 is as the table states it, not checked on the DNA. TRBV21-1 has pseudogene status. The CDR3 totals 12 residues. DNA of the CDR3: TGTGCCAGCAGCTTGCCAGGTCAGCCCCAGCATTTT. This sequence encodes CASSLPGQPQHF.

V is TRBV5-4 and J is TRBJ2-5; 10 nucleotides agree with TRBD1. The CDR3 sequence is 13 residues long. V gave up 4 bases and J gave up 11 bases; unmatched junction bases: 8. Germline V CDR1 and CDR2: SGHNT, YYREEE (reference sequence). The CDR3 is CASSRQGAREQYF. The CDR3 DNA sequence: TGTGCCAGCAGCCGACAGGGGGCTCGTGAGCAGTACTTC.

This clone has more than one count but fewer than ten. The gene calls are TRBV14 and TRBJ2-2, with unresolved D. Trimming pared 2 bases from V and 7 bases from J, leaving 5 bases between. Germline loops: CDR1 SGHDN, CDR2 FVKESK. This CDR3 has 12 residues. CDR3 sequence: CASSQNLGELFF. CDR3 sequence (DNA): TGTGCCAGCAGCCAAAACCTCGGGGAGCTGTTTTTT.

This clone was seen once. This chain uses TRBV2 with TRBJ2-5; D uncertain. Deletions cut 1 base from V and 3 bases from J, with 9 bases between. Germline assignment: CDR1 SNHLY and CDR2 FYNNEI. The CDR3 runs to 14 residues. In DNA, the CDR3 is TGTGCCAGCAGTGAAGGGGCAGTTAAAGAGACCCAGTACTTC. Translated, it gives CASSEGAVKETQYF.

V and J are TRBV11-2 and TRBJ2-7; D might be TRBD1 or TRBD2, each matching 5 bases. The V end lost 5 bases, the J end lost 3 bases, and 11 bases lay between the germline ends. The CDR3 has 13 residues. Germline-derived CDR1 and CDR2 are SGHAT and FQNNGV. In DNA form, the CDR3 reads TGTGCCAGCAGCAAGGGACCTTTCTACGAGCAGTACTTC. As protein: CASSKGPFYEQYF.

The count of this clone is one. This chain uses TRBV7-9 with TRBJ1-1; 8 bases fit TRBD1. The V and J ends lost 1 base and 2 bases, in that order; junction bases with no gene match: 12. Germline loops: CDR1 SEHNR, CDR2 FQNEAQ (reference sequence). CDR3 size: 18 residues. CDR3 coding DNA: TGTGCCAGCAGCTTAGGGTGGGACAGGTATAGTGGAAACACTGAAGCTTTCTTT. Translating it yields CASSLGWDRYSGNTEAFF. Combining the CDR3 with reference TRBV7-9 and TRBJ1-1 gives the whole variable domain DTGVSQNPRHKITKRGQNVTFRCDPISEHNRLYWYRQTLGQGPEFLTYFQNEAQLEKSRLLSDRFSAERPKGSFSTLEIQRTEQGDSAMYLCASSLGWDRYSGNTEAFFGQGTRLTVV.

The rearrangement uses TRBV9 and TRBJ1-1; D perhaps matches TRBD1 (5 bases). CDR1 SGDLS and CDR2 YYNGEE come from the germline V gene. The CDR3 is made up of 13 amino acids. V was trimmed by 2 bases and J by 5 bases, leaving 10 bases between them. The CDR3 sequence: CASSVDIFTEAFF. The DNA for the CDR3 is TGTGCCAGCAGCGTGGACATATTTACTGAAGCTTTCTTT.

This clone was counted only a few times. V gene TRBV28 combines with J gene TRBJ1-1, with D possibly being TRBD1 (5 bases). This CDR3 has 15 amino acids. With 4 bases removed from V and 1 base from J, the gap between germline ends came to 13 bases. Germline V lookup: CDR1 MDHEN, CDR2 SYDVKM. This CDR3 reads CASSSSRVENTEAFF. Written as DNA, the CDR3 is TGTGCCAGCAGTTCCTCCAGGGTTGAGAACACTGAAGCTTTCTTT.

The CDR3 DNA follows: TGCGCCAGCAGCCAACCCGCCTGGGGGGTTTTGAATGAGCAGTTCTTC. It encodes CASSQPAWGVLNEQFF. V and J are TRBV4-1 and TRBJ2-1; D perhaps matches TRBD2 (6 bases). The CDR3 loop spans 16 amino acids. V was shortened by 2 bases and J by 7 bases, with 18 bases between the two germline ends. Germline V gives CDR1 MGHRA, CDR2 YSYEKL.

V usage is TRBV6-5 and J usage is TRBJ2-1; D is perhaps TRBD1 or TRBD2 (5 bases each). The V gene lost 4 bases and the J gene lost 15 bases, with 25 bases spanning the gap. Germline V gene data show CDR1 as MNHEY and CDR2 as SVGAGI. The CDR3 runs to 15 residues. CDR3 nucleotides: TGTGCCAGCAGTTCGTCTAGTGCCGAGGGGTTCCTAACGTTCTTC. Translated: CASSSSSAEGFLTFF.

This chain connects TRBV4-3 to TRBJ1-4, with 8 bases fitting TRBD1. After removal of 3 bases from V and 8 bases from J, the junction contained 8 bases not matched to a gene. This CDR3 region has 15 residues. Germline CDR1 and CDR2: LGHNA and YSLEER. CDR3 sequence (DNA): TGCGCCAGCAGCCATCCGATGACAGGGGTAGAAAAACTGTTTTTT. It is translated as CASSHPMTGVEKLFF.

The chain carries TRBV10-2 and TRBJ1-1; possible D gene TRBD1, 6 bases. Germline assignment: CDR1 WSHSY and CDR2 SAAADI. The CDR3 has 12 amino acids. V lost 6 bases and J 4 bases, leaving 9 bases between the germline ends. DNA of the CDR3: TGCGCCAGCAGCGGACAGACCACTGAAGCTTTCTTT. Its translation: CASSGQTTEAFF.

V usage is TRBV7-2 and J usage is TRBJ2-7, with D uncertain. V was clipped by 2 bases and J by 3 bases, with 14 bases between them. Germline CDR1 SGHTA, CDR2 FQGNSA. The CDR3 consists of 15 residues. CDR3 sequence reads: CASSLTPNPSYEQYF. As DNA, the CDR3 is TGTGCCAGCAGCTTAACCCCCAACCCTAGCTACGAGCAGTACTTC.

This clone was found once. The chain has TRBV27 and TRBJ1-2; TRBD1 is a possible D gene (6 bases). The CDR3 sequence is 14 residues long. CDR1 and CDR2 (germline): MNHEY, SMNVEV (reference sequence). Trimming shortened V by 6 bases and J by 2 bases, and 13 bases separated the two germline ends. The CDR3 loop is CASRRLDSNYGYTF. Written as DNA, the CDR3 is TGTGCCAGCAGAAGGTTGGACAGCAACTATGGCTACACCTTC.

This chain uses TRBV4-3 with TRBJ2-2, with D possibly being TRBD2 (7 bases). Trimming shortened V by 0 bases and J by 5 bases, and 13 bases separated the two germline ends. This CDR3 has 16 residues. CDR1 LGHNA and CDR2 YSLEER come from the germline V gene. The CDR3 is CASSQEGGEGTGELFF. The CDR3, as DNA: TGCGCCAGCAGCCAAGAAGGGGGGGAAGGAACCGGGGAGCTGTTTTTT.

V gene TRBV28 combines with J gene TRBJ1-2, with TRBD1 matching 10 bases. This CDR3 is 14 amino acids long. Germline V gene lookup returns CDR1 MDHEN and CDR2 SYDVKM. V shed 6 bases, J shed 6 bases, and the junction held 7 bases outside the gene matches. Here the CDR3 reads CASSRDRGLDGYTF. The CDR3 DNA sequence: TGTGCCAGCAGCCGGGACAGGGGCTTGGATGGCTACACCTTC.

The chain is built from TRBV2 and TRBJ2-6; D gene ambiguous. The CDR3 length is 15 residues. Deletions cut 6 bases from V and 0 bases from J, with 9 bases between. CDR1 SNHLY and CDR2 FYNNEI come from the germline V gene. CDR3 in DNA: TGTGCCAGCAGCGGTCACGCCTCTGGGGCCAACGTCCTGACTTTC. Translating it yields CASSGHASGANVLTF.

V gene TRBV28 combines with J gene TRBJ2-5; maybe TRBD2 (5 bases). Germline CDR1 MDHEN, CDR2 SYDVKM. Trimming removed 5 bases at V and 4 bases at J, with 20 bases between. This CDR3 spans 16 amino acids. CDR3 DNA: TGTGCCAGCAGTGGGCTCCGGGATTCTGTGGGAGAGACCCAGTACTTC. It yields the protein CASSGLRDSVGETQYF.

The sample holds a few counts of this clone. This chain connects TRBV28 to TRBJ2-5; the D is unclear. Germline V gene lookup returns CDR1 MDHEN and CDR2 SYDVKM. V was pared by 2 bases and J by 1 base, with 2 bases between. The CDR3 totals 12 residues. Here the CDR3 DNA reads TGTGCCAGCAGTTTAGTCCAAGAGACCCAGTACTTC. Translating gives CASSLVQETQYF.

The chain recombines TRBV19 with TRBJ1-1, with 9 bases lining up with TRBD1. Germline V gives CDR1 LNHDA, CDR2 SQIVND (reference sequence). CDR3 length: 15 residues. Trimming cost V 7 bases and J 0 bases; bases outside gene matches: 6. Written as DNA, the CDR3 is TGTGCCAGTATCCCGGGACAGGGTATGAACACTGAAGCTTTCTTT. This translates into CASIPGQGMNTEAFF.

This chain uses TRBV28 with TRBJ1-2; D unresolved. Trimming took off 6 bases at V and 3 bases at J, with 20 bases between the two ends. The germline V gene has CDR1 MDHEN and CDR2 SYDVKM. The CDR3 covers 16 residues. CDR3 region: CASSASGFSPYYGYTF. As DNA, the CDR3 is TGTGCCAGCAGCGCATCTGGGTTTAGTCCCTACTATGGCTACACCTTC.

This clone has only one observation. The chain has TRBV6-5 and TRBJ2-5; 9 nucleotides align to TRBD2. This CDR3 spans 15 amino acids. Germline V gene lookup returns CDR1 MNHEY and CDR2 SVGAGI. With 5 bases clipped from V and 1 base from J, the junction kept 5 bases outside the gene matches. This CDR3 reads CASSTGTSLQETQYF. Written as DNA, the CDR3 is TGTGCCAGCAGTACCGGGACTAGCCTCCAAGAGACCCAGTACTTC.